The present T cell receptor (beta chain) was sequenced within a study of T cells expressing NK-cell markers. Across the study: The study sequenced eight donors, seven HCMV-seropositive and one seronegative.

TCRdb reprocessed the 5' RACE reads; each CDR3 protein has one entry and no DNA is given. The sample holds about 550,000 distinct CDR3 sequences. About this clonotype: Its antigen is undetermined.

The CDR3 has 14 amino acids. The germline V gene encodes CDR1 SQVTM and CDR2 ANQGSEA. Whole-study findings and limits: Specificity for HCMV among expanded NKG2C+ T cell clones was not established. For several donors, the dominant NKG2C+ clonotypes made up 1.0-7.0% of their CD8+ T cells.

Sequencing used blood T cells: a sorted CD56 or NKG2C T cell subset, CD4+ or CD8+ T cells, or bulk PBMC T cells (not recorded which). The sequence came from a man younger than 35 in good health. This chain links TRBV29-1 with TRBJ2-3; the TRBD1 assignment by TCRdb is unverifiable without DNA. CDR3 sequence reads: CSSSGAGSTDTQYF.